These T cell receptor beta chains were read from a single sample in a study of blood T cell dynamics during melanoma immunotherapy. Libraries were prepared by immunoSEQ multiplex PCR; TCRdb keeps only in-frame clonotypes and omits some of them. The sample shows 9,900 or so clones, about four fifths of them seen only once. The specimen comprised blood, sampled from a patient treated with checkpoint blockade. The receptors were gathered from a human donor with melanoma. CDR3s include the opening cysteine and the closing phenylalanine or tryptophan. D genes are given only for firm matches. For some rows the clone size is stated as once, few or many, or as a class when expanded; others skip it.

d_call | j_call | clone_size | v_call | cdr3_nt | cdr3_aa
TRBD1 | TRBJ1-1 | - | TRBV5-5 | TGTGCCAGCAGCCCCCAGGGGGGCACTGAAGCTTTCTTT | CASSPQGGTEAFF
- | TRBJ1-1 | few | TRBV7-9 | TGTGCCAGCAGCAAACAAGTGAACACTGAAGCTTTCTTT | CASSKQVNTEAFF
- | TRBJ2-3 | - | TRBV20-1 | TGCAGTGCTAGCTTCCGCGATACGCAGTATTTT | CSASFRDTQYF
TRBD1 | TRBJ1-1 | - | TRBV7-9 | TGTGCCAGCAGCCAGCAGGGGGAAGGTACTGAAGCTTTCTTT | CASSQQGEGTEAFF
- | TRBJ1-2 | once | TRBV28 | - | CASSSSGQKFKGYTF
TRBD1 | TRBJ1-4 | - | TRBV4-1 | TGCGCCAGCAGCCCTGCGGGACAGGGATTTGAAAAACTGTTTTTT | CASSPAGQGFEKLFF
- | TRBJ2-5 | - | TRBV7-9 | TGTGCCAGCAGCAGACTAAACAGACAAGAGACCCAGTACTTC | CASSRLNRQETQYF
- | TRBJ2-3 | - | TRBV7-2 | TGTGCCAGCAGCCTCCGGTACTCTAGCACAGATACGCAGTATTTT | CASSLRYSSTDTQYF
TRBD1 | TRBJ1-6 | - | TRBV7-8 | TGTGCCAGCAGCCGGGGGACAGGGGGCGCAGGACCCAATTCACCCCTCCACTTT | CASSRGTGGAGPNSPLHF
- | TRBJ2-2 | - | TRBV10-1 | TGCGCCAGCAGTGACGCAAACAGGGATGGCGGGGAGCTGTTTTTT | CASSDANRDGGELFF
TRBD1 | TRBJ2-1 | - | TRBV6-1 | TGTGCCAGCAGTGCAGGGGGCTCCTACAATGAGCAGTTCTTC | CASSAGGSYNEQFF
- | TRBJ1-1 | - | TRBV20-1 | TGCAGTGCTATTAGAGACAGTGAAGCTTTCTTT | CSAIRDSEAFF
- | TRBJ2-7 | - | TRBV5-4 | TGTGCCAGCAGCTTGGCAGGCCTCGGGAGTGGCGAGCAGTACTTC | CASSLAGLGSGEQYF
- | TRBJ1-6 | - | TRBV4-1 | TGCGCCAGCAGCCAAGTCCACCCCGCCTATAATTCACCCCTCCACTTT | CASSQVHPAYNSPLHF
- | TRBJ1-3 | - | TRBV5-1 | TGCGCCAGCAGCTTGGAAGGGGTCTCTGGAAACACCATATATTTT | CASSLEGVSGNTIYF
- | TRBJ2-5 | - | TRBV7-2 | TGTGCCAGCAGCTCCCCCCGGAACGGGGAGACCCAGTACTTC | CASSSPRNGETQYF
- | TRBJ1-5 | few | TRBV30 | TGTGCCTGGAGTAGGGCCGCCCTAGGCGGTCAGCCCCAGCATTTT | CAWSRAALGGQPQHF
- | TRBJ1-1 | - | TRBV7-2 | TGTGCCAGCAGCTTAGGTGGGCGGGCTGAAGCTTTCTTT | CASSLGGRAEAFF
- | TRBJ1-5 | - | TRBV5-5 | TGTGCCAGCAGCTTCCACGTTAGTATGGGAGCAGGGCAGCCCCAGCATTTT | CASSFHVSMGAGQPQHF
TRBD1 | TRBJ1-1 | - | TRBV6-6 | TGTGCCAGCAGTTACCCGGGACAGGGCGCGAACACTGAAGCTTTCTTT | CASSYPGQGANTEAFF
- | TRBJ1-2 | - | TRBV7-8 | TGTGCCAGCAGCGTAGGACAGAACTATGGCTACACCTTC | CASSVGQNYGYTF
TRBD1 | TRBJ1-5 | - | TRBV19 | TGTGCCAGTAGTATCGAGGGGGCCCTATTTTATAGCAATCAGCCCCAGCATTTT | CASSIEGALFYSNQPQHF
- | TRBJ2-6 | - | TRBV5-4 | TGTGCCAGCAGCTTGGGCGGCGCTGGGGCCAACGTCCTGACTTTC | CASSLGGAGANVLTF
- | TRBJ2-6 | - | TRBV19 | TGTGCCAGTAGTATGGAGGGGCCTGGGGCCAACGTCCTGACTTTC | CASSMEGPGANVLTF
- | TRBJ2-3 | - | TRBV28 | TGTGCCAGCAGCCCCGCCCGAGTAAGGCAGTATTTT | CASSPARVRQYF
TRBD2 | TRBJ2-1 | - | TRBV18 | TGTGCCAGCTCACCATTACCGATAGCGGGAGGCTACTACAATGAGCAGTTCTTC | CASSPLPIAGGYYNEQFF
TRBD2 | TRBJ2-3 | - | TRBV19 | TGTGCCAGTAGTATCGGGGCGGGAGACCTCTCTGCGCAGTATTTT | CASSIGAGDLSAQYF
TRBD1 | TRBJ1-6 | - | TRBV28 | TGTGCCAGCAGTCCCCCCGGGGGACAGGGTGCCTCACCCCTCCACTTT | CASSPPGGQGASPLHF
- | TRBJ2-1 | - | TRBV7-9 | TGTGCCAGCAGCTCACCTCTCCAGTACAATGAGCAGTTCTTC | CASSSPLQYNEQFF
- | TRBJ2-6 | - | TRBV6-6 | TGTGCCAGCAGGAAGGGGGGGGAGTCTGGGGCCAACGTCCTGACTTTC | CASRKGGESGANVLTF
- | TRBJ1-5 | - | TRBV15 | TGTGCCACCAGCAGAGTCGGGGGCGGTAGGTTAGGCGATCAGCCCCAGCATTTT | CATSRVGGGRLGDQPQHF
TRBD1 | TRBJ2-1 | - | TRBV6-1 | TGTGCCAGCAGTGAGGGACAGGTGCACAATGAGCAGTTCTTC | CASSEGQVHNEQFF
- | TRBJ2-2 | - | TRBV6-1 | TGTGCCAGCAGTGTAGACGGGAACACCGGGGAGCTGTTTTTT | CASSVDGNTGELFF
TRBD1 | TRBJ1-4 | - | TRBV20-1 | TGCAGTGCTATAAAGGGGGCATCACTGTTTTTT | CSAIKGASLFF
TRBD1 | TRBJ2-3 | - | TRBV6-4 | TGTGCCAGCTCCGGGCAGGGGGCGCCCACAGATACGCAGTATTTT | CASSGQGAPTDTQYF
TRBD1 | TRBJ2-5 | - | TRBV9 | TGTGCCAGCAGCCCCCGTTCCAGGGGGCTTGAGACCCAGTACTTC | CASSPRSRGLETQYF
- | TRBJ1-1 | - | TRBV7-6 | TGTGCCAGCAGCCCCACCACCTACAGGACGAACACTGAAGCTTTCTTT | CASSPTTYRTNTEAFF